This TCR beta chain was documented in a study of tumor-infiltrating lymphocytes in oesophageal squamous cell carcinoma (dated by TCRdb to the mid-2010s). Library preparation was by PCR. Sequencing took place on an Illumina HiSeq 2000. Through fastp at Q25 and MiXCR, TCRdb rebuilt clones from the public reads, retaining in-frame beta chains. All rows with the same CDR3 protein become a single entry with the most common DNA and genes. The sample includes 15,000 to 20,000 distinct CDR3 sequences, with just under 40% observed a single time. Around 19% of the sample rests with the top ten. This clonotype appeared many times. It has no known antigen specificity. Base-call qualities are not available, and no considerably larger clone is one nucleotide away. This sequence was found in a male donor with esophageal squamous cell carcinoma. Sequencing was carried out using esophageal tumor tissue.

The nucleotide sequence is given as TGTGCCAGCAGCGCCGAATACTCTAACTATGGCTACACCTTC. Protein translation: CASSAEYSNYGYTF. The chain is encoded by TRBV2 joined to TRBJ1-2; confidence is insufficient to name the D gene. Spanning cysteine to phenylalanine, the CDR3 consists of 14 amino acids. The CDR3 DNA has 42 bases and is translated from base 1. CDR1 and CDR2, per the germline V gene, are SNHLY and FYNNEI. Cut back by 6 bases and 0 bases, the V and J ends lie 11 bases apart.